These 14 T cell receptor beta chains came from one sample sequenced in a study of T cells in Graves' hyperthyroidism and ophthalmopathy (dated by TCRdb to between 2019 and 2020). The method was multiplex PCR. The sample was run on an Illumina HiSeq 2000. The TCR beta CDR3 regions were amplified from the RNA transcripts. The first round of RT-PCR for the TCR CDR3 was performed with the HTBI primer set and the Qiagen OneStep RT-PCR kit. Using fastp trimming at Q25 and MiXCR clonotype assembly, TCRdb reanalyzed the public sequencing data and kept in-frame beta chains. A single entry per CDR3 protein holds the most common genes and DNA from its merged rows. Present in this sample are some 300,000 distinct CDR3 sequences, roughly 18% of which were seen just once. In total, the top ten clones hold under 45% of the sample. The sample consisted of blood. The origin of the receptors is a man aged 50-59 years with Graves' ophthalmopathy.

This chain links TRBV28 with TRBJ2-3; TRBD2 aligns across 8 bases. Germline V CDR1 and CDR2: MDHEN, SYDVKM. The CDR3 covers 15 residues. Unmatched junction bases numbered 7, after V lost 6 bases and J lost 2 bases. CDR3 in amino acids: CASSTLAEPTDTQYF. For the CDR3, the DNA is TGTGCCAGCAGCACACTAGCGGAACCCACAGATACGCAGTATTTT.

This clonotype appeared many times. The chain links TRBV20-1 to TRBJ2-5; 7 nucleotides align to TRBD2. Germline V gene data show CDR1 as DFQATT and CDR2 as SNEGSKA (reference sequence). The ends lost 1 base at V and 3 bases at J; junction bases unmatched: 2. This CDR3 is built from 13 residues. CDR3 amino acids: CSARGLAEETQYF. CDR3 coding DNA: TGCAGTGCTAGAGGCCTAGCGGAAGAGACCCAGTACTTC.

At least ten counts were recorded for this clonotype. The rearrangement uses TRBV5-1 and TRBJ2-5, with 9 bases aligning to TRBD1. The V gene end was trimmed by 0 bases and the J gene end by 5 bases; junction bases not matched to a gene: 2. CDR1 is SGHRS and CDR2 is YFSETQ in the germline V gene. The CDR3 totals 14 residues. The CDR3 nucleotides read TGCGCCAGCAGCTTGGCCGGACAGGGGGAGACCCAGTACTTC. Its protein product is CASSLAGQGETQYF. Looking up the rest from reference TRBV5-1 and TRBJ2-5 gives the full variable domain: KAGVTQTPRYLIKTRGQQVTLSCSPISGHRSVSWYQQTPGQGLQFLFEYFSETQRNKGNFPGRFSGRQFSNSRSEMNVSTLELGDSALYLCASSLAGQGETQYFGPGTRLLVL.

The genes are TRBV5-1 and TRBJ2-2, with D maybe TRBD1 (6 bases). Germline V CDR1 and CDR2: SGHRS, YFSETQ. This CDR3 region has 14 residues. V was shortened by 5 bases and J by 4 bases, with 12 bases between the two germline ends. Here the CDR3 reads CASRSDRPTGELFF. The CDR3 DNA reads TGCGCCAGCAGGTCTGACAGGCCCACCGGGGAGCTGTTTTTT.

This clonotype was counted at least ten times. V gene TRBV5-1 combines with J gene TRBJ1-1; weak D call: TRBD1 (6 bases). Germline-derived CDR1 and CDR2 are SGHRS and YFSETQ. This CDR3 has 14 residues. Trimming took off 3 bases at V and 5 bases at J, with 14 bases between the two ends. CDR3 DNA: TGCGCCAGCAGCTCACAGGGAGGGCGGACTGAAGCTTTCTTT. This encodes CASSSQGGRTEAFF.

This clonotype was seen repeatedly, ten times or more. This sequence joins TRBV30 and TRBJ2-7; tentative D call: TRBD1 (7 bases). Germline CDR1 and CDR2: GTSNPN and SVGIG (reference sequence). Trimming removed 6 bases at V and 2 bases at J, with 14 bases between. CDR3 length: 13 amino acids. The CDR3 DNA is TGTGCCTGCCGGAGGGACAGTCCCTACGAGCAGTACTTC. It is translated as CACRRDSPYEQYF.

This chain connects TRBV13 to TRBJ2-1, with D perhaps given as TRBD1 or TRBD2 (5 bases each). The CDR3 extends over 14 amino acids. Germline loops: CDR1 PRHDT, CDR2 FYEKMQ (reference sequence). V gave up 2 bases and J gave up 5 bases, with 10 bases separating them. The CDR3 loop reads CASSLPGPNNEQFF. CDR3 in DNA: TGTGCCAGCAGCTTACCGGGACCCAACAATGAGCAGTTCTTC.

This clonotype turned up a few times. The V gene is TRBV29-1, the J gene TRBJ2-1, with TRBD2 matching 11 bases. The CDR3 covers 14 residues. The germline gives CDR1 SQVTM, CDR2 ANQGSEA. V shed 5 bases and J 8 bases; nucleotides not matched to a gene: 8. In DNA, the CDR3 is TGCAGCGTTCGCACTAGCGGGAGTACCCATGAGCAGTTCTTC. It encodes CSVRTSGSTHEQFF.

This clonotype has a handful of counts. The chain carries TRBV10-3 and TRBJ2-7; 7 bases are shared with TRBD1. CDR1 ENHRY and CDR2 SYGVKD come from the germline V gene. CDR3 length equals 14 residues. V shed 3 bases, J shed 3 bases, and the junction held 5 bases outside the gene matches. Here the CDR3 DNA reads TGTGCCATCAGTGACTGGGACAGAAGCTACGAGCAGTACTTC. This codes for CAISDWDRSYEQYF.

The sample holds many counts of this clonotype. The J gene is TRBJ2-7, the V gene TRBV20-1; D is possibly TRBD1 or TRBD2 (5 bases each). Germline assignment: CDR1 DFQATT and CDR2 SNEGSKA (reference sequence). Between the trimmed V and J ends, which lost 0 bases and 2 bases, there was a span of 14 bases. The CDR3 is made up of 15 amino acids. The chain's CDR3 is CSARDHQGVPYEQYF. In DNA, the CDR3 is TGCAGTGCTAGAGATCATCAGGGAGTCCCCTACGAGCAGTACTTC.

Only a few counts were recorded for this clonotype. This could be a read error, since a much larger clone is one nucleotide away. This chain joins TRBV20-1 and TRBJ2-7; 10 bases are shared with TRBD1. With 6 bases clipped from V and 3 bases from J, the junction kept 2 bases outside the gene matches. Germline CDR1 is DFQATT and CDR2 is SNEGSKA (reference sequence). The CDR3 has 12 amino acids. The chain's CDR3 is CSARTGGYEQYF. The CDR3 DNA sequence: TGCAGTGCCCGGACAGGGGGCTACGAGCAGTACTTC.

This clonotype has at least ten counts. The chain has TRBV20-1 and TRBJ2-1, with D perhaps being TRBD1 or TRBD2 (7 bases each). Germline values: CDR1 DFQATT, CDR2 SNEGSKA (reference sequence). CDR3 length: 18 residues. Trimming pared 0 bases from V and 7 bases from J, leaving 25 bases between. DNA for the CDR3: TGCAGTGCTAGAGATTTTCAGGGGGGAGGGCCCACGGGGAATGAGCAGTTCTTC. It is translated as CSARDFQGGGPTGNEQFF.

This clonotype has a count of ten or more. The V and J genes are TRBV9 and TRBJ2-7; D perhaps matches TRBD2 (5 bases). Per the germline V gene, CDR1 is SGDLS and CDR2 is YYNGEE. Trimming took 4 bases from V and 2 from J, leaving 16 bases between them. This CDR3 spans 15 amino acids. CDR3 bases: TGTGCCAGCAGCTACGAGGGCGCTAGCCCCTACGAGCAGTACTTC. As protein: CASSYEGASPYEQYF.

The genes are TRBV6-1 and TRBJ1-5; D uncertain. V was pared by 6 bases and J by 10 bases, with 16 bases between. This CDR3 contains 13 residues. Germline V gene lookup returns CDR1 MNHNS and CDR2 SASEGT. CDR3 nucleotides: TGTGCCAGCAGCCGTTCTCAGCCAGAACCCCAGCATTTT. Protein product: CASSRSQPEPQHF.